This paragraph covers one T cell receptor (beta chain) sequence. Which antigen it targets is not known. No base quality information exists; no much larger clone differs at one position. This record belongs to a study of T-cell reconstitution after alpha-beta-depleted transplantation in children listed by TCRdb under 2016. About the investigation overall: The study quantitatively tracked T-cell immune reconstitution after TCRalphabeta/CD19-depleted allogeneic hematopoietic cell transplantation in children using TCR repertoire profiling.

What this sample's treatment or condition label stands for: allogeneic hematopoietic cell transplantation with graft depleted of TCRalphabeta T cells and CD19 B cells. TCRalphabeta/CD19-depleted allogeneic hematopoietic cell grafts were given to the transplant recipients, all of whom were children. From the cysteine up to the phenylalanine, the CDR3 has a length of 14 residues. Only CDR3 DNA is held: 42 bases, read in frame from base 1. According to the germline V gene, CDR1 reads SGHRS and CDR2 reads YFSETQ. Here V drops 3 bases and J drops 5 bases, and the junction holds 5 bases not matched to any gene. The library was generated by PCR. TCRdb names Illumina HiSeq 2500 as the instrument used. TCR libraries were prepared with molecular barcoding, using unique molecular identifiers to normalize TCRbeta repertoire quantification. TCRdb reran the public reads through fastp at Q25 and MiXCR, keeping productive beta chains. One record per CDR3 amino acid sequence lists the most common genes and DNA. This sample has hundreds of thousands of distinct CDR3 sequences in its table, and about an eighth of those were observed once. The ten largest clonotypes hold 0.79% of the sample.

Results the study describes overall, beyond this receptor: The frequencies of hyperexpanded clones fell over the following months, and after one year, T-cell counts and TCRbeta diversity were mostly attributed to newly produced T cells. The apparently early recovery of alphabetaT-cell counts about two months after transplant reportedly depended on only several hundred rapidly expanded clones that came from non-depleted graft cells. In some patients, the high TCRbeta diversity seen at day 60 was put down to recipient T cells and intrathymic progenitors that had survived conditioning.

The chain links TRBV5-1 with TRBJ2-7; 10 nucleotides in the junction match TRBD1. This material consisted of PBMCs, taken before TCRalphabeta/CD19-depleted stem cell transplant. The clonotype was recovered from a girl aged 2 to 10 with congenital amegakaryocytic thrombocytopenia, due to receive a stem cell transplant. The sequenced DNA: TGCGCCAGCAGCTACGGGGACAGGGGAAACGAGCAGTACTTC. This translates into CASSYGDRGNEQYF.